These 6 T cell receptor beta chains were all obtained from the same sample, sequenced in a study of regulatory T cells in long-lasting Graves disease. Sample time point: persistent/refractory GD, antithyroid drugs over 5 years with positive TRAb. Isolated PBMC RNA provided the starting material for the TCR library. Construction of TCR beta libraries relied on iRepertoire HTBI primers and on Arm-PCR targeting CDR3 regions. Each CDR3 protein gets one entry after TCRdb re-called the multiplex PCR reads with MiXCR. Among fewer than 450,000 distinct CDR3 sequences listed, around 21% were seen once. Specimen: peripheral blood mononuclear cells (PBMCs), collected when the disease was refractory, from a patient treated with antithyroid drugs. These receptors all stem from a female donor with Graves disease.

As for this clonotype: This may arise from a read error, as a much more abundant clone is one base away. CDR3 nucleotide sequence: TGTGCCAGCAGTTTAAGCCCCATGGGGAAAGCTTTCTTT. This sequence encodes CASSLSPMGKAFF. The chain recombines TRBV6-5 with TRBJ1-1; D unresolved. V dropped 4 bases and J dropped 9 bases, with 15 bases sitting between them. The CDR3 is 13 amino acids. Germline V gene data show CDR1 as MNHEY and CDR2 as SVGAGI.

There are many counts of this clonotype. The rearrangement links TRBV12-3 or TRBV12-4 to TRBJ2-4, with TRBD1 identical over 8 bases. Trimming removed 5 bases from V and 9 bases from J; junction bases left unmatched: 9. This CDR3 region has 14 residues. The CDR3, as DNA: TGTGCCAGCAGTCGTGGACAGGGATTTGTCATTCAGTACTTC. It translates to CASSRGQGFVIQYF.

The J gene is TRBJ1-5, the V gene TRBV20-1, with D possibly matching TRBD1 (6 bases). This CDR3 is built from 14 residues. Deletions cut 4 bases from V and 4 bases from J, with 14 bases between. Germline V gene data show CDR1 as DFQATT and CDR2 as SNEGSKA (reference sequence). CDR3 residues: CSANNRDGNQPQHF. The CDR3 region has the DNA TGCAGTGCTAACAACAGGGACGGTAATCAGCCCCAGCATTTT.

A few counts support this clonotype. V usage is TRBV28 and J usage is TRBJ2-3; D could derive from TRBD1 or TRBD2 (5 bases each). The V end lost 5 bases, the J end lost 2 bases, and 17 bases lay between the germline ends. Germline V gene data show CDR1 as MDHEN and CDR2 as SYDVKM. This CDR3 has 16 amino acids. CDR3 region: CASSIIRDGATDTQYF. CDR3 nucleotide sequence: TGTGCCAGCAGTATTATCCGGGACGGAGCCACAGATACGCAGTATTTT. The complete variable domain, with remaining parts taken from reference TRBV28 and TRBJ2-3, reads DVKVTQSSRYLVKRTGEKVFLECVQDMDHENMFWYRQDPGLGLRLIYFSYDVKMKEKGDIPEGYSVSREKKERFSLILESASTNQTSMYLCASSIIRDGATDTQYFGPGTRLTVL.

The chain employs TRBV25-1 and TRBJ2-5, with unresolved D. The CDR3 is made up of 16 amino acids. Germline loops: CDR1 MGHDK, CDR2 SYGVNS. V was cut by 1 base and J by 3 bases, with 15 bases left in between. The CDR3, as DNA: TGTGCCAGCAGTGAATTTGGCAGAGGAGTGGAAGAGACCCAGTACTTC. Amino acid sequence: CASSEFGRGVEETQYF. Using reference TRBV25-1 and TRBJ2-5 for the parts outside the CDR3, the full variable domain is EADIYQTPRYLVIGTGKKITLECSQTMGHDKMYWYQQDPGMELHLIHYSYGVNSTEKGDLSSESTVSRIRTEHFPLTLESARPSHTSQYLCASSEFGRGVEETQYFGPGTRLLVL.

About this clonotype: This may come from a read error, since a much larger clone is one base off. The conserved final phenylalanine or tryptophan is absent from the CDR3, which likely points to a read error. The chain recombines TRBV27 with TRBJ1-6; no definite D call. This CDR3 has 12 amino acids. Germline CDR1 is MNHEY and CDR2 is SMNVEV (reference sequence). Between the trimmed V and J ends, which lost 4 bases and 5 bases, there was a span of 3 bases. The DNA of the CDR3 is TGTGCCAGCAGTTATAATAATTCACCCCTCCACCTT. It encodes CASSYNNSPLHL.